This T cell receptor (beta chain) was identified in a study of graft-versus-host responses after intestinal transplantation. Background on the study: Anti-thymocyte globulin induction, then tacrolimus and steroids for approximately 3 years, went to all recipients.

Data came from immunoSEQ multiplex PCR; TCRdb stores just in-frame clones and leaves some out. This sample has 35,000 to 45,000 clones, with approximately 95% found just once. In regard to this clone: The target antigen is unknown.

This receptor was identified in a human donor who was the organ donor for an intestinal transplant. The sequencing used unstimulated CD8+ T cells sorted from spleen or lymph node cells, collected before transplant.

CDR3 coding DNA: TGTGCCAGCAGGGATAGACAGTTAAACACAGATACGCAGTATTTT. Amino acids: CASRDRQLNTDTQYF. The V gene is TRBV5-8, the J gene TRBJ2-3; D possibly corresponds to TRBD1 (5 bases). The V gene's germline CDR1 is SGHTS and CDR2 YDEGEE. The V and J ends lost 5 bases and 2 bases respectively, with 15 bases between them. This CDR3 has 15 amino acids. The whole variable domain, remainder taken from reference TRBV5-8 and TRBJ2-3, is EAGVTQSPTHLIKTRGQQATLRCSPISGHTSVYWYQQALGLGLQFLLWYDEGEERNRGNFPPRFSGRQFPNYSSELNVNALELEDSALYLCASRDRQLNTDTQYFGPGTRLTVL.